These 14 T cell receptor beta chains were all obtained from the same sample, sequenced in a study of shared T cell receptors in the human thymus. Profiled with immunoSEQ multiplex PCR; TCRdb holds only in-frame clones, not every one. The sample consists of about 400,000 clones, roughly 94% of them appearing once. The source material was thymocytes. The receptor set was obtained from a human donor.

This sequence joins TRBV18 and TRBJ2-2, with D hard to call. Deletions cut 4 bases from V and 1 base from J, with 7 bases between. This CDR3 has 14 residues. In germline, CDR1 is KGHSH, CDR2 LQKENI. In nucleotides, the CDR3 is TGTGCCAGCTCACTCACCTTGAACACCGGGGAGCTGTTTTTT. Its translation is CASSLTLNTGELFF.

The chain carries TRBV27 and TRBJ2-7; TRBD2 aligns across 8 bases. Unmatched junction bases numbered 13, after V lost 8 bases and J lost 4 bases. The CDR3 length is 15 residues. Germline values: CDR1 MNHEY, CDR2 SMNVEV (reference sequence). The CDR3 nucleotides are TGTGCCAGCCACGCCTTACTAGCGGATGCTTACGAGCAGTACTTC. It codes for CASHALLADAYEQYF.

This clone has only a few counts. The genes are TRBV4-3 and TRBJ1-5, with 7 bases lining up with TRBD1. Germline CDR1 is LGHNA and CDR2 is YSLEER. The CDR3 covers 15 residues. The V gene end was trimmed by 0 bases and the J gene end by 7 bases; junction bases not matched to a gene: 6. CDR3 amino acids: CASSQEIGGGQPQHF. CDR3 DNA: TGCGCCAGCAGCCAAGAGATAGGGGGCGGACAGCCCCAGCATTTT.

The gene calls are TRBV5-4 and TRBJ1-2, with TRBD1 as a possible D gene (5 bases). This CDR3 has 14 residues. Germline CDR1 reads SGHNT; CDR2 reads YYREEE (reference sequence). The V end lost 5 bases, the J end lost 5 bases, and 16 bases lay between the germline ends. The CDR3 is CASRAKPGRYGYTF. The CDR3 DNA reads TGTGCCAGCAGGGCTAAACCAGGGCGGTATGGCTACACCTTC.

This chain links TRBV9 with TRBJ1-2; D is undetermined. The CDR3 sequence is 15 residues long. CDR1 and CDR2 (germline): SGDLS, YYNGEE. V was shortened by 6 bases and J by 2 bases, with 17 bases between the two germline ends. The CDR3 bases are TGTGCCAGCACTCCTGTGCGGGAAGGAAACTATGGCTACACCTTC. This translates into CASTPVREGNYGYTF.

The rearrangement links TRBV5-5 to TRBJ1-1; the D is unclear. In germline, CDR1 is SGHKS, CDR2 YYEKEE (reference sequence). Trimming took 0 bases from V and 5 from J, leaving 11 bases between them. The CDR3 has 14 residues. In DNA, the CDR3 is TGTGCCAGCAGCTTGGAGGCGAGTTGGACTGAAGCTTTCTTT. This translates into CASSLEASWTEAFF.

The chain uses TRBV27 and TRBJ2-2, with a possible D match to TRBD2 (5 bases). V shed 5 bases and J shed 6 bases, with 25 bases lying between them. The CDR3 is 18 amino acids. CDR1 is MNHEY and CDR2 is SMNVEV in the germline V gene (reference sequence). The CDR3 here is CASSGRGSPHLRAGELFF. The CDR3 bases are TGTGCCAGCAGTGGGAGAGGGAGCCCCCACTTACGGGCCGGGGAGCTGTTTTTT.

The CDR3 protein is CATSREGQGRDEQYF. CDR3 bases: TGTGCCACCAGCAGAGAAGGACAGGGTAGGGACGAGCAGTACTTC. The chain has TRBV15 and TRBJ2-7, with TRBD1 identical over 8 bases. CDR3 length: 15 amino acids. Germline values: CDR1 LNHNV, CDR2 YYDKDF (reference sequence). V lost 0 bases to trimming and J lost 5 bases; unmatched junction nucleotides: 6.

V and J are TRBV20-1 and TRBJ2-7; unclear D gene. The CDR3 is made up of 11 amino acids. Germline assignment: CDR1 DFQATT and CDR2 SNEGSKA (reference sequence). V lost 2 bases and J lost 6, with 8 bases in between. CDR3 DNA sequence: TGCAGTGCTAGAAGGTCGGGCGAGCAGTACTTC. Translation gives CSARRSGEQYF.

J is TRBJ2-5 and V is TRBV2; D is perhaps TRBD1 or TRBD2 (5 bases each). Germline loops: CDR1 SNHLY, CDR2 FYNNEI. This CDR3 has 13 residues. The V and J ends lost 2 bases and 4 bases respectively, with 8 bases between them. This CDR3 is CASSERGRETQYF. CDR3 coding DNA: TGTGCCAGCAGTGAACGGGGACGAGAGACCCAGTACTTC.

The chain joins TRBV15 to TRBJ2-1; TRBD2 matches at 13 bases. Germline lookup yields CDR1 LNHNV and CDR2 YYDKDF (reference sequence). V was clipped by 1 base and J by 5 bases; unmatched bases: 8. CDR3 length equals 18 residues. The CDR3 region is CATSRVGEGLAGHNEQFF. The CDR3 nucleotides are TGTGCCACCAGCAGAGTTGGGGAGGGACTAGCGGGACACAATGAGCAGTTCTTC.

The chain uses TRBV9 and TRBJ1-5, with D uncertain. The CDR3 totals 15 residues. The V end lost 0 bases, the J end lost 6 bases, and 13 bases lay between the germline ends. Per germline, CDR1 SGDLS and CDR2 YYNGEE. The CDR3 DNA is TGTGCCAGCAGCGTAGGAAAGGGAGTCGGTCAGCCCCAGCATTTT. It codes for CASSVGKGVGQPQHF.

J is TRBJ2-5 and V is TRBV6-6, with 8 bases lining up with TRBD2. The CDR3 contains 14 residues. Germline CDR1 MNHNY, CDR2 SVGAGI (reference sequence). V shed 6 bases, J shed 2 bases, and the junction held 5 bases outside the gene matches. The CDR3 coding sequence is TGTGCCAGCAGGCGGGGGGTGTCACAAGAGACCCAGTACTTC. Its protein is CASRRGVSQETQYF.

DNA of the CDR3: TGTGCCAGCAGCTTAGTCCTAGTTACATTAACGCAGTATTTT. It is translated as CASSLVLVTLTQYF. The genes are TRBV5-5 and TRBJ2-3, with D unresolved. Trimming cost V 2 bases and J 9 bases, with 16 bases left between them. Germline assignment: CDR1 SGHKS and CDR2 YYEKEE (reference sequence). This CDR3 comprises 14 residues.